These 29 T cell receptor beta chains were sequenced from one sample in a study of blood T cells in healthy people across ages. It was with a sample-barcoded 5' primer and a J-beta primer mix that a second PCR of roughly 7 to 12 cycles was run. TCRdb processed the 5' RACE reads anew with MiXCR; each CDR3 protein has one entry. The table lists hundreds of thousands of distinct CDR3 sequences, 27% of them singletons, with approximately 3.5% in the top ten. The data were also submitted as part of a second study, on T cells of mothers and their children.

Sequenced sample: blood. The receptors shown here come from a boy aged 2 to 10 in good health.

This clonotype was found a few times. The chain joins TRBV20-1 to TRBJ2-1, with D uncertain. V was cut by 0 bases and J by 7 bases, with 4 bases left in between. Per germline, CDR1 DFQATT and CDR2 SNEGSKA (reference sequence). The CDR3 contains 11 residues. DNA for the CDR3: TGCAGTGCTAGAGATCCGAATGAGCAGTTCTTC. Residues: CSARDPNEQFF.

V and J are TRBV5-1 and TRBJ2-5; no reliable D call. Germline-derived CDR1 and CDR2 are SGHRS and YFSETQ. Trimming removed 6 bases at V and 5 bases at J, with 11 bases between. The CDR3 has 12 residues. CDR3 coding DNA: TGCGCCAGCAACCTCGGCCCCGAGACCCAGTACTTC. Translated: CASNLGPETQYF.

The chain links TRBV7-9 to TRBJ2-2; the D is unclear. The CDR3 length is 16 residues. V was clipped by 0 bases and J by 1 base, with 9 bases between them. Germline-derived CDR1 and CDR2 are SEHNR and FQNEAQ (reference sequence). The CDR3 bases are TGTGCCAGCAGCTTAGCCTCAATACTGAACACCGGGGAGCTGTTTTTT. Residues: CASSLASILNTGELFF.

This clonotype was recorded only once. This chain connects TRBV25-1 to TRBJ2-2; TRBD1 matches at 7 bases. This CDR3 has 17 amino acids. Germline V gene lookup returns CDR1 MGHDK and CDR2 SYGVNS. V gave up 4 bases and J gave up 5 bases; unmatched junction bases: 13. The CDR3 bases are TGTGCCAGCAGTGCAACACCCCCCTCGACAGGGACCGGGGAGCTGTTTTTT. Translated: CASSATPPSTGTGELFF.

The CDR3 sequence: CASQGTVSGNTIYF. In DNA form, the CDR3 reads TGTGCCAGTCAAGGGACAGTCTCTGGAAACACCATATATTTT. The chain combines TRBV12-3 or TRBV12-4 with TRBJ1-3; TRBD1 matches 7 bases. This CDR3 has 14 residues. Trimming at V came to 9 bases and at J to 0 bases, leaving 5 bases not matched to a gene.

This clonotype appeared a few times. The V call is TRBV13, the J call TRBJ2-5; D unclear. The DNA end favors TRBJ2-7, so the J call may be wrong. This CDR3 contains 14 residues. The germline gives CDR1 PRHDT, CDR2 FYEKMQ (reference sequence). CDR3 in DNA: TGTGCCAGCAGTTCCTGGAATTCTAACTACGAGCAGTACTTC. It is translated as CASSSWNSNYEQYF.

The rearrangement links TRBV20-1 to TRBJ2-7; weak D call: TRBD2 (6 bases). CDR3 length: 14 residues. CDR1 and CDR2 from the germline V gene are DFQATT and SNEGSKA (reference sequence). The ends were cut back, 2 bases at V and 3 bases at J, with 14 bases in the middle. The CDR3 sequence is CSARQRQGGYEQYF. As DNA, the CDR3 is TGCAGTGCTAGACAGCGGCAGGGAGGCTACGAGCAGTACTTC.

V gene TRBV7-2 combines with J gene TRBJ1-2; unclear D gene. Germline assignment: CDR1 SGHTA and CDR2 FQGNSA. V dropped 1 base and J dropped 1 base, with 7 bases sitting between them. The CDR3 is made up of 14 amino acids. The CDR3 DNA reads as TGTGCCAGCAGCTTAGGTGCACGTAACTATGGCTACACCTTC. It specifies CASSLGARNYGYTF.

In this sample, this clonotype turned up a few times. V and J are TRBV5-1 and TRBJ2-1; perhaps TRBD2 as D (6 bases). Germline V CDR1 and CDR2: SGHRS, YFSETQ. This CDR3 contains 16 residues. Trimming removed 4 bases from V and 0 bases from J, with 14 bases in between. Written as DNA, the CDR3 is TGCGCCAGCAGCGTTGGACCCGGGAGCTCCTACAATGAGCAGTTCTTC. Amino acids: CASSVGPGSSYNEQFF.

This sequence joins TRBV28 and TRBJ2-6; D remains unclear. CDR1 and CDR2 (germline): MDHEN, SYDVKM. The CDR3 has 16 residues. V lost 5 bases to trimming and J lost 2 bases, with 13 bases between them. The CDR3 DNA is TGTGCCAGCAGTCAATATATACTCCCTGGGGCCAACGTCCTGACTTTC. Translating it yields CASSQYILPGANVLTF.

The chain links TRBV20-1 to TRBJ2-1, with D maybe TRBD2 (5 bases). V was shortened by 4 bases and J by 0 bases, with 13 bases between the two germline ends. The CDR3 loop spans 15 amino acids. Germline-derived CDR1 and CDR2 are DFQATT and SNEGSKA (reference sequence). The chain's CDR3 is CSATKRRSSYNEQFF. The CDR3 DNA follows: TGCAGTGCTACAAAGCGGAGAAGCTCCTACAATGAGCAGTTCTTC.

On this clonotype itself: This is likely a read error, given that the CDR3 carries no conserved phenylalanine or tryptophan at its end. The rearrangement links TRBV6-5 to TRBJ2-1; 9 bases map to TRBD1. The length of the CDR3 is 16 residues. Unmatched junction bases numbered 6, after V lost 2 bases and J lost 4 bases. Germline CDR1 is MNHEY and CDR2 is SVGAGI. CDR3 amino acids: CASSYAGTGRYNEQFS. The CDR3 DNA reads TGTGCCAGCAGTTACGCTGGGACAGGGAGATACAATGAGCAGTTCTCC.

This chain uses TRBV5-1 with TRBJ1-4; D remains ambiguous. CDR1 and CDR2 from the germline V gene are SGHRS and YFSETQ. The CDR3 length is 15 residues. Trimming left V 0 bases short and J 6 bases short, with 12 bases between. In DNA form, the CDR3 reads TGCGCCAGCAGCTTGGACGGTACAAGAGATGAAAAACTGTTTTTT. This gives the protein CASSLDGTRDEKLFF.

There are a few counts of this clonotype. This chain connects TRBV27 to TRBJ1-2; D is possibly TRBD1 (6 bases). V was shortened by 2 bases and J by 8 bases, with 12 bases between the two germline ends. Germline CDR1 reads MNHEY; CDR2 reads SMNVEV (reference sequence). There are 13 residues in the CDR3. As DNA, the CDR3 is TGTGCCAGCAGTTTAGGGGCGACAGGCGGCTACACCTTC. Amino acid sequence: CASSLGATGGYTF.

The CDR3 is CASSLSGKGLYF. Here the CDR3 DNA reads TGTGCCAGCAGTTTAAGCGGTAAAGGATTATACTTC. V gene TRBV28 combines with J gene TRBJ2-7, with D perhaps TRBD2 (5 bases). Germline V gene sequence: CDR1 MDHEN, CDR2 SYDVKM. V was cut by 2 bases and J by 13 bases, with 15 bases left in between. The CDR3 totals 12 residues.

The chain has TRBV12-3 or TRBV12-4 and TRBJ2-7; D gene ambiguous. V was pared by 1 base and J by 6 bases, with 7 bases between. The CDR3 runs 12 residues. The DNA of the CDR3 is TGTGCCAGCAGTTTAGGGACCCTCGAGCAGTACTTC. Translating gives CASSLGTLEQYF.

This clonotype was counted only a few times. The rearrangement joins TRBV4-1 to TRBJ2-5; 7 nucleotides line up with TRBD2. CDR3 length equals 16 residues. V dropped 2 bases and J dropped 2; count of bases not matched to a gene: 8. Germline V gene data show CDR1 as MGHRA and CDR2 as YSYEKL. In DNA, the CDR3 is TGCGCCAGCAGCCAAACCTGGCTAGCGGAACAAGAGACCCAGTACTTC. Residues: CASSQTWLAEQETQYF.

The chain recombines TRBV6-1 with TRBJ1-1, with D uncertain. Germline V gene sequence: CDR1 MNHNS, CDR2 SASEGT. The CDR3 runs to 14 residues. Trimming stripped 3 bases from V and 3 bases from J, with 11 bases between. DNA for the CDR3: TGTGCCAGCAGTGAGGTGGCGGGCTACACTGAAGCTTTCTTT. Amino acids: CASSEVAGYTEAFF.

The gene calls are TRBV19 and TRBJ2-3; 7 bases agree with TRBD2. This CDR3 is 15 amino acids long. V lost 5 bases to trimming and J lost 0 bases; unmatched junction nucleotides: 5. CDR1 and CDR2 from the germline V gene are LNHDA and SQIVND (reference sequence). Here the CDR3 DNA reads TGTGCCAGTAGTCGAGCGGGGACTAGCACAGATACGCAGTATTTT. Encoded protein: CASSRAGTSTDTQYF. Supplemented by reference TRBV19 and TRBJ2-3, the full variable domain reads DGGITQSPKYLFRKEGQNVTLSCEQNLNHDAMYWYRQDPGQGLRLIYYSQIVNDFQKGDIAEGYSVSREKKESFPLTVTSAQKNPTAFYLCASSRAGTSTDTQYFGPGTRLTVL.

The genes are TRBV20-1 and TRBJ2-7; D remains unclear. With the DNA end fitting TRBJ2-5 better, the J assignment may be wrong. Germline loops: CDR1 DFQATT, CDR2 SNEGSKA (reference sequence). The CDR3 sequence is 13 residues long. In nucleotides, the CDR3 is TGCAGTGCTGCCCAGTCTGAGGAAGAGACCCAGTACTTC. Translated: CSAAQSEEETQYF.

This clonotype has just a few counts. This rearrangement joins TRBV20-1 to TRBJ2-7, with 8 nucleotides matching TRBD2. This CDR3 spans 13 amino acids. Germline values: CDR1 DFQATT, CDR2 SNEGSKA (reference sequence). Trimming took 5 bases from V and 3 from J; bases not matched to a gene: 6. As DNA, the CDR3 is TGCAGTGCTGCCGGGACTAGGGGCTACGAGCAGTACTTC. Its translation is CSAAGTRGYEQYF.

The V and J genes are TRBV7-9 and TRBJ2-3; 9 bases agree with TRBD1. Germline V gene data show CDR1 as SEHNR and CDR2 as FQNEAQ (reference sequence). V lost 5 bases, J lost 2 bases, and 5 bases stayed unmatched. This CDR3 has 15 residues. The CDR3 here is CASSGRDRATDTQYF. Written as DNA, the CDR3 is TGTGCCAGCAGCGGCCGGGACAGGGCCACAGATACGCAGTATTTT.

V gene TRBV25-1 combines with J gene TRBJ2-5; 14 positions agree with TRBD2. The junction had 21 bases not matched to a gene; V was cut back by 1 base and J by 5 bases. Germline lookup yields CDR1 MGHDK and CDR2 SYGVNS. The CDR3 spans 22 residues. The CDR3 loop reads CASSESFVAWGLAGEDRETQYF. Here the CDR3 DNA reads TGTGCCAGCAGTGAATCCTTCGTCGCCTGGGGACTAGCGGGAGAAGACCGTGAGACCCAGTACTTC. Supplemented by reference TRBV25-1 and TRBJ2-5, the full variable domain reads EADIYQTPRYLVIGTGKKITLECSQTMGHDKMYWYQQDPGMELHLIHYSYGVNSTEKGDLSSESTVSRIRTEHFPLTLESARPSHTSQYLCASSESFVAWGLAGEDRETQYFGPGTRLLVL.

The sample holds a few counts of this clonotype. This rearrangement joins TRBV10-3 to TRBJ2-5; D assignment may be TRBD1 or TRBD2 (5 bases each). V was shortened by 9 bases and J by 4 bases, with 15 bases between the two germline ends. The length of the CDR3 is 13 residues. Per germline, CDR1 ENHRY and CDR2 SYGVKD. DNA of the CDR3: TGTGCCATAGCACCGGGGCTGGGAGAGACCCAGTACTTC. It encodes CAIAPGLGETQYF.

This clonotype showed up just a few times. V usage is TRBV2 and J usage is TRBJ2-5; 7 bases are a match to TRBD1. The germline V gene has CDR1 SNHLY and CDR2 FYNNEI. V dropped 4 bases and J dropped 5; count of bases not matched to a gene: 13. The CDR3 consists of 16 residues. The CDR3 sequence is CASSVRTGRGIETQYF. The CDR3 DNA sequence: TGTGCCAGCAGTGTCCGGACGGGCAGGGGGATCGAGACCCAGTACTTC.

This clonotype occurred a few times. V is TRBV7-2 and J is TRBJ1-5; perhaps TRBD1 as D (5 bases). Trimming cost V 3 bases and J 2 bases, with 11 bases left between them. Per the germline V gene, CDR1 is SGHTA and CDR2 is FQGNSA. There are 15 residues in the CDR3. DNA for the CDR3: TGTGCCAGCAGCTTCTCGGGACTGCGCAATCAGCCCCAGCATTTT. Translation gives CASSFSGLRNQPQHF.

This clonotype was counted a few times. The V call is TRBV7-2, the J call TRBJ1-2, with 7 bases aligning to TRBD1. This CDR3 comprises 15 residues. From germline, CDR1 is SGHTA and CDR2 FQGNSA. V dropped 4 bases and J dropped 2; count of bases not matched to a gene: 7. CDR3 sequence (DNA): TGTGCCAGCAGCTGGGACAGAGTAAGGAACTATGGCTACACCTTC. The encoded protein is CASSWDRVRNYGYTF.

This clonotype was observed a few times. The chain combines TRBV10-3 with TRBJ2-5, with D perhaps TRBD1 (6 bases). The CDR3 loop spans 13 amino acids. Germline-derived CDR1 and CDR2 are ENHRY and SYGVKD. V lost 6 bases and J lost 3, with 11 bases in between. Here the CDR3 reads CAIRDKGEETQYF. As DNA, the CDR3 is TGTGCCATCAGGGACAAGGGGGAAGAGACCCAGTACTTC.

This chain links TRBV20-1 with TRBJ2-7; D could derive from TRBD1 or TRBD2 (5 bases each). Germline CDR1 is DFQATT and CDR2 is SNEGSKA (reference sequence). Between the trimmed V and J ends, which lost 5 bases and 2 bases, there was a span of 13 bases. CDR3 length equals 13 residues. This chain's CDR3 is CSASPGATYEQYF. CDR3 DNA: TGCAGTGCTTCTCCCGGGGCCACCTACGAGCAGTACTTC.